These 20 T cell receptor beta chains came from one sample sequenced in a study of CD8 T cells in Susac syndrome. Random-hexamer reverse transcription was applied to about 0.45 to 1 ug RNA. MiXCR, applied by TCRdb to the immunoSEQ multiplex PCR reads, yields one record per CDR3 protein. Among roughly 130,000 distinct CDR3 sequences listed, 85% to 95% were seen once. The material sequenced was CD4+ T cells from PBMCs. The origin of the receptors is a human donor with multiple sclerosis.

The chain couples TRBV29-1 to TRBJ2-2; either TRBD1 or TRBD2 may supply D (5 bases each). The CDR3 has 15 amino acids. Germline V lookup: CDR1 SQVTM, CDR2 ANQGSEA. Deletions cut 0 bases from V and 0 bases from J, with 8 bases between. In DNA, the CDR3 is TGCAGCGTTGAAGAAGGGACGTCGAACACCGGGGAGCTGTTTTTT. It codes for CSVEEGTSNTGELFF.

The V and J genes are TRBV20-1 and TRBJ2-3; perhaps TRBD2 as D (7 bases). Germline V gives CDR1 DFQATT, CDR2 SNEGSKA (reference sequence). This CDR3 has 17 amino acids. Trimming removed 4 bases at V and 6 bases at J, with 26 bases between. CDR3 nucleotide sequence: TGCAGTGCTAACCTTATCCTAGGGGGGGGAAATCGCGATACGCAGTATTTT. This encodes CSANLILGGGNRDTQYF.

This chain uses TRBV7-9 with TRBJ2-5, with 7 positions matching TRBD1. Germline V gives CDR1 SEHNR, CDR2 FQNEAQ (reference sequence). J was trimmed by 0 bases and V by 7 bases; bases with no gene match: 14. CDR3 size: 17 residues. The CDR3 DNA sequence: TGTGCCAGCACTCCCAGGGGGACCAACCGTAACCAAGAGACCCAGTACTTC. Translated, it gives CASTPRGTNRNQETQYF.

The chain employs TRBV6-6 and TRBJ2-1, with 9 bases fitting TRBD1. There are 15 residues in the CDR3. Germline assignment: CDR1 MNHNY and CDR2 SVGAGI (reference sequence). V dropped 6 bases and J dropped 2; count of bases not matched to a gene: 5. CDR3: CASRLQGATYNEQFF. The DNA of the CDR3 is TGTGCCAGCAGATTACAGGGGGCCACCTACAATGAGCAGTTCTTC.

The rearrangement joins TRBV24-1 to TRBJ2-2; the D gene is possibly TRBD2 (5 bases). Germline CDR1 KGHDR, CDR2 SFDVKD. The CDR3 has 16 residues. The ends were cut back, 4 bases at V and 6 bases at J, with 17 bases in the middle. CDR3: CATSEFTRGSSGELFF. The CDR3 DNA sequence: TGTGCCACCAGTGAGTTTACCCGGGGTTCCTCCGGGGAGCTGTTTTTT.

This clonotype has only one observation. The chain uses TRBV6-2 or TRBV6-3 and TRBJ2-5; D gene ambiguous. This CDR3 region has 12 residues. Germline CDR1 is MNHEY and CDR2 is SVGEGT. V lost 11 bases to trimming and J lost 0 bases, with 10 bases between them. CDR3 in amino acids: CARKGNQETQYF. The CDR3 nucleotides read TGTGCCCGAAAGGGAAACCAAGAGACCCAGTACTTC.

The chain carries TRBV6-1 and TRBJ2-5; a weak D match, TRBD2 (6 bases). The ends were cut back, 6 bases at V and 5 bases at J, with 22 bases in the middle. CDR1 is MNHNS, CDR2 SASEGT, per germline. The CDR3 runs 16 residues. As DNA, the CDR3 is TGTGCCAGCAGGGATCGACTAGTTTCTAGGGGCGAGACCCAGTACTTC. It translates to CASRDRLVSRGETQYF.

V usage is TRBV5-1 and J usage is TRBJ2-5; D remains unclear. The V gene lost 5 bases and the J gene lost 2 bases, with 10 bases spanning the gap. From germline, CDR1 is SGHRS and CDR2 YFSETQ. The CDR3 contains 13 residues. CDR3 in DNA: TGCGCCAGCAGAAACGGGCTACAAGAGACCCAGTACTTC. It codes for CASRNGLQETQYF. Based on the CDR3 plus reference TRBV5-1 and TRBJ2-5, the full variable domain is KAGVTQTPRYLIKTRGQQVTLSCSPISGHRSVSWYQQTPGQGLQFLFEYFSETQRNKGNFPGRFSGRQFSNSRSEMNVSTLELGDSALYLCASRNGLQETQYFGPGTRLLVL.

V and J are TRBV7-8 and TRBJ2-1, with 10 positions matching TRBD1. Germline V lookup: CDR1 SGHVS, CDR2 FQNEAQ. Trimming at V came to 5 bases and at J to 4 bases, leaving 11 bases not matched to a gene. The CDR3 is made up of 17 amino acids. Here the CDR3 reads CASSAAPGTGAYNEQFF. The CDR3, as DNA: TGTGCCAGCAGCGCCGCGCCCGGGACAGGGGCTTACAATGAGCAGTTCTTC.

V gene TRBV7-2 combines with J gene TRBJ2-5; the match to TRBD1 covers 7 bases. This CDR3 comprises 14 residues. V shed 2 bases, J shed 4 bases, and the junction held 4 bases outside the gene matches. The germline V gene has CDR1 SGHTA and CDR2 FQGNSA. CDR3 protein: CASSLKGARETQYF. DNA of the CDR3: TGTGCCAGCAGCTTAAAGGGGGCGCGAGAGACCCAGTACTTC.

The chain carries TRBV6-2 or TRBV6-3 and TRBJ1-6; 7 positions match TRBD1. J was trimmed by 10 bases and V by 7 bases; bases with no gene match: 10. This CDR3 spans 14 amino acids. Germline V gives CDR1 MNHEY, CDR2 SVGEGT. This CDR3 is CASKFLGGGSPLHF. CDR3 in DNA: TGTGCCAGCAAATTCCTAGGGGGCGGCTCACCCCTCCACTTT.

A note on this clonotype: A junction boundary mismatches the germline segment, possibly from a read error. This chain links TRBV29-1 with TRBJ1-1; weak D call: TRBD1 (5 bases). Germline loops: CDR1 SQVTM, CDR2 ANQGSEA. This CDR3 has 9 amino acids. CDR3 nucleotide sequence: TGCAGCGTTGAACAGGGAGCTCTCTTT. Protein: CSVEQGALF.

The chain is built from TRBV20-1 and TRBJ2-7; 11 nucleotides line up with TRBD2. The CDR3 sequence is 15 residues long. The V gene end was trimmed by 1 base and the J gene end by 2 bases; junction bases not matched to a gene: 4. Germline V gene sequence: CDR1 DFQATT, CDR2 SNEGSKA (reference sequence). Written as DNA, the CDR3 is TGCAGTGCTAGAGGGAAACTAGCGGGAGCCTACGAGCAGTACTTC. This sequence encodes CSARGKLAGAYEQYF.

This chain uses TRBV4-2 with TRBJ2-7; 8 nucleotides match TRBD1. V trimming: 6 bases; J trimming: 5 bases; junction bases outside the gene matches: 9. CDR1 LGHNA and CDR2 YNFKEQ come from the germline V gene. The CDR3 contains 14 residues. CDR3 sequence: CASSSGQGKNEQYF. The CDR3 DNA is TGTGCCAGCAGTTCCGGACAGGGCAAGAACGAGCAGTACTTC.

V usage is TRBV6-2 or TRBV6-3 and J usage is TRBJ2-7; TRBD1 matches 8 bases. Germline V gives CDR1 MNHEY, CDR2 SVGEGT. The V segment lost 10 bases and the J segment 1 base; nucleotides outside the gene matches: 6. The CDR3 length is 13 residues. For the CDR3, the DNA is TGTGCCACTGCGGGGACAGGTTCCTACGAGCAGTACTTC. This sequence encodes CATAGTGSYEQYF.

The gene calls are TRBV12-3 or TRBV12-4 and TRBJ2-3; the D gene is possibly TRBD1 (6 bases). The CDR3 loop spans 16 amino acids. V gave up 8 bases and J gave up 0 bases, with 18 bases separating them. For the CDR3, the DNA is TGTGCCAGCTCACAGAACAGGGTCTGGAGCACAGATACGCAGTATTTT. Its protein product is CASSQNRVWSTDTQYF.

This chain joins TRBV18 and TRBJ2-1; 14 bases map to TRBD2. The ends lost 3 bases at V and 7 bases at J; junction bases unmatched: 8. The CDR3 has 17 residues. Germline assignment: CDR1 KGHSH and CDR2 LQKENI. The CDR3 region has the DNA TGTGCCAGCTCACCTGCGGGACTAGCGGGGGCAGGGAATGAGCAGTTCTTC. Its protein is CASSPAGLAGAGNEQFF.

The chain is built from TRBV27 and TRBJ2-7; TRBD1 matches at 9 bases. This CDR3 comprises 13 residues. V was clipped by 5 bases and J by 4 bases; unmatched bases: 3. The germline V gene has CDR1 MNHEY and CDR2 SMNVEV (reference sequence). CDR3 bases: TGTGCCAGCAGTGGGACAGGGAGATACGAGCAGTACTTC. Translation: CASSGTGRYEQYF.

This clonotype has only one observation. The gene calls are TRBV15 and TRBJ1-2; perhaps TRBD1 as D (5 bases). The CDR3 consists of 15 residues. V was clipped by 0 bases and J by 4 bases, with 12 bases between them. CDR1 and CDR2 (germline): LNHNV, YYDKDF (reference sequence). The CDR3 DNA reads TGTGCCACCAGCAGAGATCAGGCAGGGCCCTATGGCTACACCTTC. Protein: CATSRDQAGPYGYTF.

This chain connects TRBV7-9 to TRBJ2-7; 10 nucleotides align to TRBD1. V lost 7 bases and J lost 5; bases outside the gene matches: 8. The V gene's germline CDR1 is SEHNR and CDR2 FQNEAQ (reference sequence). This CDR3 comprises 14 residues. The CDR3 sequence: CASNTWDRGHEQYF. DNA for the CDR3: TGTGCCAGCAACACCTGGGACAGGGGACACGAGCAGTACTTC.